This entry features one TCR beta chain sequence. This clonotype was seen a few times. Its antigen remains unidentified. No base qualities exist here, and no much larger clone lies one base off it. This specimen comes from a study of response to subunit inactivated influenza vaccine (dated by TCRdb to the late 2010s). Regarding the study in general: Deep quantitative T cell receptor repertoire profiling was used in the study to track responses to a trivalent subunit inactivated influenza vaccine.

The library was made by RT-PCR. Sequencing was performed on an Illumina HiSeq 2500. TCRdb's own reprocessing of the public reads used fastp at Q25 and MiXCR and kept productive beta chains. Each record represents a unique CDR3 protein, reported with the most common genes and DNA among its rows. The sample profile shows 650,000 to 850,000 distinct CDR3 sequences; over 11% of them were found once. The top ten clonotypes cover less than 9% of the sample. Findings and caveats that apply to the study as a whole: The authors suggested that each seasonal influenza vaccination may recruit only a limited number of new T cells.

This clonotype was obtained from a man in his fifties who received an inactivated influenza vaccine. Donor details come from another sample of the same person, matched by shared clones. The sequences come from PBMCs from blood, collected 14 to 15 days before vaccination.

CDR3 protein: CAWSRGEGNQPQHF. The DNA reads TGTGCCTGGAGTCGGGGTGAGGGCAATCAGCCCCAGCATTTT. Here the chain combines TRBV30 and TRBJ1-5; the D segment cannot be called with confidence. CDR1 and CDR2, looked up from the germline V gene (reference sequence), are GTSNPN and SVGIG. There are 14 amino acids in the CDR3, from cysteine to phenylalanine inclusive. CDR3 DNA only is kept here, 42 bases in frame from base 1. V sheds 2 bases and J sheds 2 bases, leaving 10 bases between their ends. This CDR3, with the reference TRBV30 and TRBJ1-5 proteins standing in past its ends, gives the full variable domain SQTIHQWPATLVQPVGSPLSLECTVEGTSNPNLYWYRQAAGRGLQLLFYSVGIGQISSEVPQNLSASRPQDRQFILSSKKLLLSDSGFYLCAWSRGEGNQPQHFGDGTRLSIL.